This TCR beta chain emerged from a study of tumor and adjacent non-tumor tissue in lung cancer. V shed 1 base and J shed 7 bases, with 16 bases lying between them. The V gene's germline CDR1 is MGHRA and CDR2 YSYEKL. The CDR3 consists of 15 residues. Findings of the study overall: TCR diversity was significantly greater in tumor than normal lung tissue. Normal lung showed higher cumulative top 100 clone frequency than tumor.

Remarks on this clonotype: The antigen is not known.

The library came from three nested PCR rounds adapted from ARM-PCR protocols. Via MiXCR, TCRdb re-called the multiplex PCR reads, giving one row per CDR3 protein. The table records 55,000 to 65,000 distinct CDR3 sequences, more than 55% of them present only once. RNA was extracted from bulk tissue without any cell sorting. This non-tumor lung sample came from over 3 cm beyond the tumor edge. The V and J genes are TRBV4-1 and TRBJ2-5; no clear D. Sequencing was performed on distant non-tumor lung tissue. The TCR comes from a man aged 65-85 years with non-small cell lung cancer. CDR3 in DNA: TGCGCCAGCAGCCAAGGCTCGGCGGCCTCGGGGACCCAGTACTTC. Translation: CASSQGSAASGTQYF.